The clone carrying this TCR beta chain has at least ten counts. This record comes from a study of T-cell reconstitution after alpha-beta-depleted transplantation in children. The library targeted TCRbeta and was prepared with unique molecular identifiers. TCRdb itself ran the PCR reads through MiXCR, one entry per CDR3 protein. This sample has 70,000 to 95,000 distinct CDR3 sequences, with 9% to 15% found just once. CDR3 length equals 15 residues. The germline V gene encodes CDR1 SEHNR and CDR2 FQNEAQ (reference sequence). Trimming removed 1 base from V and 2 bases from J, with 12 bases in between. The chain is built from TRBV7-9 and TRBJ2-7, with D perhaps being TRBD1 or TRBD2 (5 bases each). This sequence was found in a human donor who donated a stem cell graft to a child with inherited bone marrow failure. The sequencing here drew on PBMCs from the stem cell graft donor, taken from the stem cell graft. CDR3 nucleotides: TGTGCCAGCAGCTTAGTCGGGGCGGAGGCCTACGAGCAGTACTTC. It encodes CASSLVGAEAYEQYF.